The entry below gives a single T cell receptor beta chain sequence along with its context. This may come from a read error, since a much larger clone is one base off. Time point here: newly diagnosed GD, antithyroid drugs for less than 3 months. From PBMCs, RNA was extracted and then used to make the TCR library. The data were taken from a study of regulatory T cells in long-lasting Graves disease. Deletions cut 5 bases from V and 0 bases from J, with 22 bases between. The CDR3 length is 18 residues. Germline values: CDR1 SEHNR, CDR2 FQNEAQ (reference sequence). Libraries of TCR beta came from iRepertoire HTBI primers plus Arm-PCR of CDR3 regions. One entry per CDR3 protein, called by TCRdb with MiXCR from the multiplex PCR reads. The sample shows 410,000 or so distinct CDR3 sequences, about 16% of them seen only once. Separately, the same data were catalogued under a study of T cells in Graves' hyperthyroidism and ophthalmopathy.

This clonotype was sampled from a woman between 25 and 40 years old with Graves disease. The V call is TRBV7-9, the J call TRBJ1-1; no definite D call. The specimen comprised peripheral blood mononuclear cells (PBMCs), sampled at new diagnosis, from a patient treated with antithyroid drugs. CDR3 loop: CASSRYGVGKLMNTEAFF. DNA of the CDR3: TGTGCCAGCAGCCGATATGGGGTCGGAAAACTAATGAACACTGAAGCTTTCTTT.